This T cell receptor (beta chain) derives from a study of brain T cells in children with intractable seizures. Time point denoted: blood from clinic visit 5 months post-surgery; TSC patient then seizure free. The V gene end was trimmed by 8 bases and the J gene end by 2 bases; junction bases not matched to a gene: 11. The CDR3 consists of 15 residues. Germline V CDR1 and CDR2: SQVTM, ANQGSEA. The table came from immunoSEQ multiplex PCR; TCRdb's copy has only in-frame clones and leaves some out. Of 340,000 or so clones in the sample, 93% were seen once. Sequencing used peripheral blood, obtained 4 to 6 months after surgery. The TCR sequence derives from a boy in the first two years of life with tuberous sclerosis and intractable seizures. The rearrangement uses TRBV29-1 and TRBJ2-3; 9 nucleotides align to TRBD1. In nucleotides, the CDR3 is TGCAGCCTAAGCTATGGACAGGGGCTCACAGATACGCAGTATTTT. Protein product: CSLSYGQGLTDTQYF.